The 20 T cell receptor beta chains presented below share a single source sample, sequenced in a study of T cells in localized non-small cell lung cancer. Profiling relied on immunoSEQ multiplex PCR, and the TCRdb table lists in-frame clones only, not all of them. Of about 1,000 clones listed, 20% to 30% are singletons. This specimen consisted of normal lung tissue next to the tumor, obtained before any cancer treatment. All receptors come from a man aged 35 to 70 with stage III lung adenocarcinoma.

By sample share, this clone is medium-sized (0.01 to 0.1%). The V call is TRBV6-8, the J call TRBJ2-7; D gene ambiguous. Germline-derived CDR1 and CDR2 are MNHGY and SAAAGT. V dropped 0 bases and J dropped 4 bases, with 13 bases sitting between them. The length of the CDR3 is 15 residues. The CDR3 is CASSYSTLVVYEQYF. In DNA, the CDR3 is TGTGCCAGCAGTTACTCGACCCTAGTCGTTTACGAGCAGTACTTC.

The chain carries TRBV14 and TRBJ1-1, with D tentatively TRBD1 (5 bases). Germline V gives CDR1 SGHDN, CDR2 FVKESK. CDR3 length equals 13 residues. Trimming removed 4 bases at V and 9 bases at J, with 15 bases between. For the CDR3, the DNA is TGTGCCAGCAGCCGTACCGGGACCAGTCAAGCTTTCTTT. As protein: CASSRTGTSQAFF.

The chain uses TRBV6-1 and TRBJ2-7, with 12 nucleotides matching TRBD2. The ends lost 0 bases at V and 2 bases at J; junction bases unmatched: 8. CDR1 and CDR2 from the germline V gene are MNHNS and SASEGT. CDR3 size: 18 residues. The CDR3 coding sequence is TGTGCCAGCAGTGAAGCGCTCCCCCTAGCGGGAGGGACCTACGAGCAGTACTTC. Translated: CASSEALPLAGGTYEQYF.

About this clone itself: The junction and the germline gene differ at one end; a read error may be behind it. This sequence joins TRBV11-3 and TRBJ2-7, with 8 bases lining up with TRBD2. Looked up from germline, CDR1 is SGHNT and CDR2 is YENEEA. The CDR3 runs 15 residues. As DNA, the CDR3 is TGTGCTAGCAGCTCCCAGGCGGGGGGTTCCTACGAGCAGTACTTC. The encoded protein is CASSSQAGGSYEQYF.

This clone is judged large. The rearrangement joins TRBV28 to TRBJ1-4, with D possibly matching TRBD1 (5 bases). V shed 6 bases and J shed 6 bases, with 20 bases lying between them. The V gene's germline CDR1 is MDHEN and CDR2 SYDVKM. The CDR3 consists of 16 residues. DNA of the CDR3: TGTGCCAGCAGATACAACGCAGGGTTCCTAGATGAAAAACTGTTTTTT. Translated, it gives CASRYNAGFLDEKLFF.

This chain uses TRBV29-1 with TRBJ1-1, with 9 bases identical to TRBD1. The J segment lost 4 bases and the V segment lost 7 bases, leaving 13 bases of the junction unmatched. CDR1 and CDR2 from the germline V gene are SQVTM and ANQGSEA. This CDR3 region has 15 residues. The CDR3 DNA follows: TGCAGCGCGGGGGGTCACAGGGGGCGCGGCACTGAAGCTTTCTTT. This gives the protein CSAGGHRGRGTEAFF.

CDR3 sequence: CASSSLAGYGYTF. CDR3 in DNA: TGTGCCAGCAGCTCCCTGGCCGGCTATGGCTACACCTTC. The rearrangement uses TRBV7-4 and TRBJ1-2, with unresolved D. CDR1 and CDR2 (germline): SGHVT, SQSDAQ. V lost 4 bases and J lost 4, with 10 bases in between. This CDR3 has 13 amino acids. The full variable domain, completed using reference TRBV7-4 and TRBJ1-2, is GAGVSQSPRYKVAKRGRDVALRCDSISGHVTLYWYRQTLGQGSEVLTYSQSDAQRDKSGRPSGRFSAERPERSVSTLKIQRTEQGDSAVYLCASSSLAGYGYTFGSGTRLTVV.

In this sample, this clone is large. CDR3 region: CASSQELGLAGANVLTF. CDR3 DNA: TGTGCCAGCAGCCAAGAATTAGGACTGGCTGGGGCCAACGTCCTGACTTTC. The V call is TRBV14, the J call TRBJ2-6; the D gene is possibly TRBD2 (5 bases). The germline V gene encodes CDR1 SGHDN and CDR2 FVKESK. The CDR3 totals 17 residues. Trimming shortened V by 0 bases and J by 2 bases, and 11 bases separated the two germline ends.

The V call is TRBV15, the J call TRBJ2-2, with 8 bases lining up with TRBD1. Trimming took 3 bases from V and 0 from J; bases not matched to a gene: 0. The CDR3 consists of 15 residues. Germline-derived CDR1 and CDR2 are LNHNV and YYDKDF (reference sequence). CDR3 in DNA: TGTGCCACCAGCAGGGACAGGGCGAACACCGGGGAGCTGTTTTTT. Residues: CATSRDRANTGELFF.

By its share, this clone is medium-sized. A read error may produce the germline difference seen at one junction end. The chain joins TRBV11-3 to TRBJ2-1, with 7 bases fitting TRBD2. CDR1 and CDR2 (germline): SGHNT, YENEEA. The CDR3 is 17 residues long. CDR3 nucleotide sequence: TGTGCCAGCAGTCTGGAGGACGGCGGGAGTCTGAACAAGGAGCAGTTCTTC. Its protein product is CASSLEDGGSLNKEQFF. Supplemented by reference TRBV11-3 and TRBJ2-1, the full variable domain reads EAGVVQSPRYKIIEKKQPVAFWCNPISGHNTLYWYLQNLGQGPELLIRYENEEAVDDSQLPKDRFSAERLKGVDSTLKIQPAELGDSAVYLCASSLEDGGSLNKEQFFGPGTRLTVL.

V gene TRBV4-1 combines with J gene TRBJ2-1, with 8 bases identical to TRBD1. V dropped 3 bases and J dropped 0; count of bases not matched to a gene: 1. The CDR3 spans 15 residues. Per germline, CDR1 MGHRA and CDR2 YSYEKL. The CDR3 DNA reads as TGCGCCAGCAGCCAGGACAGGGCCTCCTACAATGAGCAGTTCTTC. Translated, it gives CASSQDRASYNEQFF.

This clone showed up just a few times. The V call is TRBV7-1, the J call TRBJ1-2; 7 bases line up with TRBD1. TRBV7-1 is treated as an ORF (open reading frame) with a function not yet certain. The CDR3 contains 13 residues. J was trimmed by 7 bases and V by 5 bases; bases with no gene match: 7. CDR3 sequence: CASSPQRGLGYTF. The DNA of the CDR3 is TGTGCCAGCAGCCCACAAAGGGGGCTTGGCTACACCTTC.

J is TRBJ1-4 and V is TRBV30, with D possibly being TRBD1 (6 bases). The V and J ends lost 0 bases and 7 bases respectively, with 18 bases between them. The CDR3 sequence is 16 residues long. The germline V gene has CDR1 GTSNPN and CDR2 SVGIG (reference sequence). The CDR3 protein is CAWSVGGRGRGEKLFF. The CDR3 DNA reads as TGTGCCTGGAGTGTAGGGGGAAGGGGGAGAGGTGAAAAACTGTTTTTT. Drawing the rest from reference TRBV30 and TRBJ1-4, the complete variable domain is SQTIHQWPATLVQPVGSPLSLECTVEGTSNPNLYWYRQAAGRGLQLLFYSVGIGQISSEVPQNLSASRPQDRQFILSSKKLLLSDSGFYLCAWSVGGRGRGEKLFFGSGTQLSVL.

By proportion, this clone is large. The chain employs TRBV28 and TRBJ2-1, with TRBD1 matching over 7 bases. CDR1 is MDHEN, CDR2 SYDVKM, per germline. With V trimmed by 8 bases and J by 10 bases, 17 bases remained unmatched. The length of the CDR3 is 15 residues. The CDR3 coding sequence is TGTGCCAGCCGTCTAGGGGGACAGTCTCAAGCCGAGCAGTTCTTC. This gives the protein CASRLGGQSQAEQFF.

This clone was detected only a few times. The rearrangement uses TRBV28 and TRBJ1-1, with D perhaps matching TRBD1 (5 bases). The CDR3 runs 13 residues. Trimming pared 7 bases from V and 4 bases from J, leaving 13 bases between. CDR1 and CDR2 from the germline V gene are MDHEN and SYDVKM. The CDR3 bases are TGTGCCAGCACTCCCGCGGGGACCACTGAAGCTTTCTTT. Translation gives CASTPAGTTEAFF.

The chain recombines TRBV18 with TRBJ1-1; D not resolved. The germline V gene encodes CDR1 KGHSH and CDR2 LQKENI. Trimming removed 6 bases at V and 4 bases at J, with 15 bases between. CDR3 length: 14 amino acids. This CDR3 is CASSPVGIGTEAFF. CDR3 in DNA: TGTGCCAGCTCCCCCGTTGGGATTGGCACTGAAGCTTTCTTT.

The chain couples TRBV9 to TRBJ2-7; possibly TRBD1 or TRBD2 for D (5 bases each). The CDR3 runs to 15 residues. Germline V CDR1 and CDR2: SGDLS, YYNGEE. Trimming stripped 4 bases from V and 0 bases from J, with 14 bases between. CDR3 region: CASSRGPGNSYEQYF. Here the CDR3 DNA reads TGTGCCAGCAGCCGGGGCCCGGGGAACTCCTACGAGCAGTACTTC.

In this sample, this clone turned up a few times. The chain links TRBV14 to TRBJ2-1, with D unresolved. The length of the CDR3 is 11 residues. Germline CDR1 reads SGHDN; CDR2 reads FVKESK. V lost 5 bases and J lost 8, with 7 bases in between. Here the CDR3 reads CASSVNYEQFF. In nucleotides, the CDR3 is TGTGCCAGCAGCGTAAACTATGAGCAGTTCTTC. The complete variable domain, with remaining parts taken from reference TRBV14 and TRBJ2-1, reads EAGVTQFPSHSVIEKGQTVTLRCDPISGHDNLYWYRRVMGKEIKFLLHFVKESKQDESGMPNNRFLAERTGGTYSTLKVQPAELEDSGVYFCASSVNYEQFFGPGTRLTVL.

The chain couples TRBV11-3 to TRBJ2-7; 8 nucleotides match TRBD1. Germline V lookup: CDR1 SGHNT, CDR2 YENEEA. V shed 6 bases, J shed 3 bases, and the junction held 10 bases outside the gene matches. This CDR3 contains 15 residues. This chain's CDR3 is CASRILGTGDYEQYF. In nucleotides, the CDR3 is TGTGCCAGCAGAATTTTGGGGACAGGAGACTACGAGCAGTACTTC. Using reference TRBV11-3 and TRBJ2-7 for the parts outside the CDR3, the full variable domain is EAGVVQSPRYKIIEKKQPVAFWCNPISGHNTLYWYLQNLGQGPELLIRYENEEAVDDSQLPKDRFSAERLKGVDSTLKIQPAELGDSAVYLCASRILGTGDYEQYFGPGTRLTVT.

By its share, this clone is hyperexpanded. The chain carries TRBV6-8 and TRBJ2-7; weak D call: TRBD2 (6 bases). Trimming took 5 bases from V and 5 from J, leaving 19 bases between them. Germline CDR1 reads MNHGY; CDR2 reads SAAAGT. The CDR3 contains 15 residues. Here the CDR3 reads CASSEEGGRGDEQYF. CDR3 sequence (DNA): TGTGCCAGCAGTGAGGAAGGAGGGAGAGGGGACGAGCAGTACTTC.